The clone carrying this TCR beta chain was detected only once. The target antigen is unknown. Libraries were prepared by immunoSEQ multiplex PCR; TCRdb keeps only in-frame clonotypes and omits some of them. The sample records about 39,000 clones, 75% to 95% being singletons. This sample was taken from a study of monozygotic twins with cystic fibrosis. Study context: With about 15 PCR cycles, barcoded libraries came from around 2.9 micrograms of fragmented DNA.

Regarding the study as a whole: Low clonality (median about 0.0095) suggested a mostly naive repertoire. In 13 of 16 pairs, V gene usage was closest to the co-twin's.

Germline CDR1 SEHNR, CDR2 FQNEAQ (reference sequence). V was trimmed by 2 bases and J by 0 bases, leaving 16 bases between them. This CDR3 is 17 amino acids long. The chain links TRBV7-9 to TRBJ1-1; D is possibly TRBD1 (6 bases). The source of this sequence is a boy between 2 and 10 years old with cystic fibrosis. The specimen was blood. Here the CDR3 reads CASSLKWGQEVNTEAFF. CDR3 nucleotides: TGTGCCAGCAGCTTAAAGTGGGGGCAGGAGGTGAACACTGAAGCTTTCTTT.